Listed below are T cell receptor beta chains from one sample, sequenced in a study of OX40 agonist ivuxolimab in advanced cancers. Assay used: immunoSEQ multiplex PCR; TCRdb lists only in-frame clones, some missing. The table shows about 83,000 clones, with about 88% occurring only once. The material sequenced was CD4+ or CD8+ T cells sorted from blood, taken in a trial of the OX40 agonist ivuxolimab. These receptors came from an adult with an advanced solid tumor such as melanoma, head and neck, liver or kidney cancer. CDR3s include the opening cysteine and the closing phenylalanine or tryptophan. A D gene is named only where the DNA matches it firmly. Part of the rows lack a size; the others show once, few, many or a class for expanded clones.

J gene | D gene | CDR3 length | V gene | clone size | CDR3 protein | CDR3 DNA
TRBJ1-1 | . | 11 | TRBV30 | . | CAWSLNTEAFF | TGTGCCTGGAGTTTGAACACTGAAGCTTTCTTT
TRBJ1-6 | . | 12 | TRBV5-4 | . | CASSFGGSPLHF | TGTGCCAGCAGCTTTGGGGGTTCACCCCTCCACTTT
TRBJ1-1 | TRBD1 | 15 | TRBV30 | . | CAWKFGTGFLAEAFF | TGTGCCTGGAAGTTTGGGACAGGGTTCCTGGCTGAAGCTTTCTTT
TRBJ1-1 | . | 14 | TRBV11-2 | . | CASNGGRTNTEAFF | TGTGCCAGCAACGGGGGGCGAACGAACACTGAAGCTTTCTTT
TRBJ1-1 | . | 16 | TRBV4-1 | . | CASSQEEGMRYTEAFF | TGCGCCAGCAGCCAAGAGGAGGGTATGAGGTACACTGAAGCTTTCTTT
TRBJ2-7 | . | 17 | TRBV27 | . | CASRSGLGGQGSYEQYF | TGTGCCAGCAGATCCGGCTTGGGTGGGCAGGGGTCCTACGAGCAGTACTTC
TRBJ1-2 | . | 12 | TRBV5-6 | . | CASSLRFAGYTF | TGTGCCAGCAGCTTGCGCTTCGCTGGCTACACCTTC
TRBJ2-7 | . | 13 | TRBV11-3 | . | CASSKDSSYEQYF | TGTGCCAGCAGCAAAGACTCATCCTACGAGCAGTACTTC
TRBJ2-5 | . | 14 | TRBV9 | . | CASSVVPGTWTQYF | TGTGCCAGCAGCGTAGTGCCTGGGACCTGGACCCAGTACTTC
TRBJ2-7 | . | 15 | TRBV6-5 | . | CASSPKGHGGYEQYF | TGTGCCAGCAGTCCAAAGGGACACGGTGGGTACGAGCAGTACTTC
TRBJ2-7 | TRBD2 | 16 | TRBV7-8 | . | CASSWPYSGSAHEQYF | TGTGCCAGCAGCTGGCCGTACAGCGGGAGTGCCCACGAGCAGTACTTC
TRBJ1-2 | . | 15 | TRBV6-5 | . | CASSVGGGGYYGYTF | TGTGCCAGCAGCGTTGGGGGGGGAGGATACTATGGCTACACCTTC
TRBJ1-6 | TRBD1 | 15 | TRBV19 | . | CASSPGQVGNSPLHF | TGTGCCAGTAGTCCAGGACAGGTCGGTAATTCACCCCTCCACTTT
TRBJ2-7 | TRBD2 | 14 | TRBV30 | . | CAWSVSGGSYEQYF | TGTGCCTGGAGTGTATCGGGGGGTTCCTACGAGCAGTACTTC
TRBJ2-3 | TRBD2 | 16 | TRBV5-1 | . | CASSRRGGTSTDTQYF | TGCGCCAGCAGTAGACGCGGGGGGACTAGCACAGATACGCAGTATTTT
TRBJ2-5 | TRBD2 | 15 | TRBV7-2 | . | CASSLVAGERETQYF | TGTGCCAGCAGCTTAGTTGCGGGAGAAAGAGAGACCCAGTACTTC
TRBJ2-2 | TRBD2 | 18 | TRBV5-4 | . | CASSHRLGLAGHTGELFF | TGCGCCAGCAGCCACCGCCTCGGGTTAGCGGGACACACCGGGGAGCTGTTTTTT
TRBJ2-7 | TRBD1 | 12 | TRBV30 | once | CAWNRGLYEQYF | TGTGCCTGGAACAGGGGGCTCTACGAGCAGTACTTC
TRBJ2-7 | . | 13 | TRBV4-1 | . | CASSPQVTGEQYF | TGCGCCAGCAGCCCACAGGTTACGGGCGAGCAGTACTTC
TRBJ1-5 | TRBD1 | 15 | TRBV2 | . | CASTIQGAGNQPQHF | TGTGCCAGCACCATACAGGGGGCGGGCAATCAGCCCCAGCATTTT
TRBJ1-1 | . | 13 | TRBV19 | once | CASSISTRLEAFF | TGTGCCAGTAGTATATCAACCCGGTTGGAAGCTTTCTTT
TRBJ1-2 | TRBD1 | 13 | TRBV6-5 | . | CASSVGTAYGYTF | TGTGCCAGCAGTGTTGGGACAGCCTATGGCTACACCTTC
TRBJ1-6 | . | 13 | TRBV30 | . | CAWSVRADSPLHF | TGTGCCTGGAGTGTCAGGGCGGACTCACCCCTCCACTTT
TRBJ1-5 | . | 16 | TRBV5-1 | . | CASSWDGIGSNQPQHF | TGCGCCAGCAGCTGGGACGGGATCGGTAGCAATCAGCCCCAGCATTTT
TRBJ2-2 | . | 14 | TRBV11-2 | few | CASSFGGSTGELFF | TGTGCCAGCAGCTTTGGGGGTAGCACCGGGGAGCTGTTTTTT
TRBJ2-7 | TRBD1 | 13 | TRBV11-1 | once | CASSYRQGYEQYF | TGTGCCAGCAGCTACCGACAGGGTTACGAGCAGTACTTC
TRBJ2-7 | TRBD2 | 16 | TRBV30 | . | CAWIHVTRAGGYEQYF | TGTGCCTGGATCCATGTAACTAGAGCGGGGGGTTACGAGCAGTACTTC
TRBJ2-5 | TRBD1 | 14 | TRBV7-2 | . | CASSQQGARETQYF | TGTGCCAGCAGCCAGCAGGGGGCACGAGAGACCCAGTACTTC
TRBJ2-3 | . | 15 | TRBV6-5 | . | CASSYSMAGADTQYF | TGTGCCAGCAGTTACTCGATGGCGGGCGCAGATACGCAGTATTTT
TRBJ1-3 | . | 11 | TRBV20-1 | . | CSARVFDTIYF | TGCAGTGCTAGGGTCTTTGACACCATATATTTT
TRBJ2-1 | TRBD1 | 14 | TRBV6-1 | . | CASFSGDSRNEQFF | TGTGCCAGCTTTTCAGGGGACAGTAGGAATGAGCAGTTCTTC
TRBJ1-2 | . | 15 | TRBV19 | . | CASSLSGTGNYGYTF | TGTGCCAGTAGTTTATCGGGTACAGGTAACTATGGCTACACCTTC
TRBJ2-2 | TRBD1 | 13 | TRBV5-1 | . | CAARQGNTGELFF | TGCGCCGCGAGACAGGGTAACACCGGGGAGCTGTTTTTT
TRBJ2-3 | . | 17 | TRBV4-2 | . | CASSQDYRGGAHHTQYF | TGTGCCAGCAGCCAAGATTATCGCGGGGGCGCACACCATACGCAGTATTTT